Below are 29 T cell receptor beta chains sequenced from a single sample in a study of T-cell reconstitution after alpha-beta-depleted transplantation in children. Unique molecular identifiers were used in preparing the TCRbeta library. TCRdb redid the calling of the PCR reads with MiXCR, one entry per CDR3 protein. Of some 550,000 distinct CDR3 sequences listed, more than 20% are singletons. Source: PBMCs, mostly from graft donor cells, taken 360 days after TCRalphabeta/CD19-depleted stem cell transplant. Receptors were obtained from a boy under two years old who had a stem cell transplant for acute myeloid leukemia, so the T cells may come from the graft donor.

As DNA, the CDR3 is TGTGCCAGCAGTACTCCCTGGGGGAAGACTAGCCGCCAAGAGACCCAGTACTTC. It translates to CASSTPWGKTSRQETQYF. The chain has TRBV7-8 and TRBJ2-5; 7 bases agree with TRBD2. The CDR3 contains 18 residues. Losses at the gene ends were 6 bases for V and 1 base for J; bases not matched to a gene: 17. Germline V gene lookup returns CDR1 SGHVS and CDR2 FQNEAQ.

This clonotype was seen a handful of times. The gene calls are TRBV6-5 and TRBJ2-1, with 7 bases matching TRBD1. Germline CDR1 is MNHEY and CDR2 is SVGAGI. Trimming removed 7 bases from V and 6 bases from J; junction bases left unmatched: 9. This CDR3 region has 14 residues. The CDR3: CASNTYRGLNEQFF. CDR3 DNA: TGTGCCAGCAATACATACAGGGGCCTCAATGAGCAGTTCTTC.

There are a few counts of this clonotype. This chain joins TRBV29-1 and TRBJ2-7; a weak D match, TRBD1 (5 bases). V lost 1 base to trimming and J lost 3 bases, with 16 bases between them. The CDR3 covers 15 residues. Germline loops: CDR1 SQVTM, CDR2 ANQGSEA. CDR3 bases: TGCAGCGTTGAAGGGGCAGGGAAGCCCATCTACGAGCAGTACGTC. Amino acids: CSVEGAGKPIYEQYV.

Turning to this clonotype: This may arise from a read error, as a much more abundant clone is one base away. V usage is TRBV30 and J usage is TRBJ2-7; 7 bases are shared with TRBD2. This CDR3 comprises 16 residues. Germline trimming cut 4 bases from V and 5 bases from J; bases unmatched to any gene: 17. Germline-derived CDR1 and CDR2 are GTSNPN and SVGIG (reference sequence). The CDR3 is CAWNVLGLAVTHEQYF. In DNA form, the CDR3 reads TGTGCCTGGAATGTATTGGGCCTAGCGGTAACCCACGAGCAGTACTTC.

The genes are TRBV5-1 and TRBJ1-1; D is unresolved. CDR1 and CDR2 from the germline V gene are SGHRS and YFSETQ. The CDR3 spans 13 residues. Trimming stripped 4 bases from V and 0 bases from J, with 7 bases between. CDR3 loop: CASSQAMNTEAFF. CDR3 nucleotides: TGCGCCAGCAGCCAGGCTATGAACACTGAAGCTTTCTTT. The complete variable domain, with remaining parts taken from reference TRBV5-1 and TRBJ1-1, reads KAGVTQTPRYLIKTRGQQVTLSCSPISGHRSVSWYQQTPGQGLQFLFEYFSETQRNKGNFPGRFSGRQFSNSRSEMNVSTLELGDSALYLCASSQAMNTEAFFGQGTRLTVV.

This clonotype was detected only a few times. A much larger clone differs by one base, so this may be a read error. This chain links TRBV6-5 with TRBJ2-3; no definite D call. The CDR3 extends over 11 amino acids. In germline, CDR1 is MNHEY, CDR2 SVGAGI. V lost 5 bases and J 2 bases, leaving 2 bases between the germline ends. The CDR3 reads CASSTTDTQYF. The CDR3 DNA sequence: TGTGCCAGCAGTACCACAGATACGCAGTATTTT.

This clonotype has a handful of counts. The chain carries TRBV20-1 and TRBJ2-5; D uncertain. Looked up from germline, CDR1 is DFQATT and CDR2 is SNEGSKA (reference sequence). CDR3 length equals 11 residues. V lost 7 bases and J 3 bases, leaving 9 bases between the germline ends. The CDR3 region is CSVPLKETQYF. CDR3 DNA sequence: TGCAGTGTACCGCTCAAAGAGACCCAGTACTTC.

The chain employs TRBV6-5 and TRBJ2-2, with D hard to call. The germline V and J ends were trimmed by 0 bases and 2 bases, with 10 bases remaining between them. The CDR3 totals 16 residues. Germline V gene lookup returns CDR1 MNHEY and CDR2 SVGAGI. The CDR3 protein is CASSYSQTPNTGELFF. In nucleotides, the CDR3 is TGTGCCAGCAGTTACTCCCAGACTCCAAACACCGGGGAGCTGTTTTTT.

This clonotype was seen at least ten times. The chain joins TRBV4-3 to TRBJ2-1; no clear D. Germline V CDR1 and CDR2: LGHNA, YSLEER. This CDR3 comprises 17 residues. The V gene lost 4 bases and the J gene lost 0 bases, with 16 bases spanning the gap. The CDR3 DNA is TGCGCCAGCAGCCCCATGACACGGAGTTTCTCCTACAATGAGCAGTTCTTC. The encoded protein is CASSPMTRSFSYNEQFF.

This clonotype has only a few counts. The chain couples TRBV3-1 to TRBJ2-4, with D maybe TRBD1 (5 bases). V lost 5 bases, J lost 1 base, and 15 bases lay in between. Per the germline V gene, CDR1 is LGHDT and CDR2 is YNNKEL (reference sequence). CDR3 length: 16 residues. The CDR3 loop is CASSSMGQTAKNIQYF. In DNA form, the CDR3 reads TGTGCCAGCAGCTCCATGGGGCAAACGGCCAAAAACATTCAGTACTTC.

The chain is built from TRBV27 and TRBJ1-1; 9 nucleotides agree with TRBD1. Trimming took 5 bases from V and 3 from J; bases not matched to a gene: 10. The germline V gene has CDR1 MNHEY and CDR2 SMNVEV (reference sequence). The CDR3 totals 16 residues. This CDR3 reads CASSNDRGRRDTEAFF. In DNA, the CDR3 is TGTGCCAGCAGTAACGACAGGGGGAGAAGAGACACTGAAGCTTTCTTT.

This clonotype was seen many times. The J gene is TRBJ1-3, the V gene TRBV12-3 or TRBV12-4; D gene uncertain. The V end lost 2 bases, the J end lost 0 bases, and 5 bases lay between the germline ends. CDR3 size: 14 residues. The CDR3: CASSLIHSGNTIYF. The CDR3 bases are TGTGCCAGCAGTTTAATTCACTCTGGAAACACCATATATTTT.

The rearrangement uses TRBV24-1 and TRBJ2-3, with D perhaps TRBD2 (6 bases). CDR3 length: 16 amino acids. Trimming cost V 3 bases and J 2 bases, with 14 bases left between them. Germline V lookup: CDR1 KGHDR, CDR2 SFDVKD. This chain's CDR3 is CATSDGGPPITDTQYF. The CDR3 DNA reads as TGTGCCACCAGTGATGGAGGGCCCCCTATCACAGATACGCAGTATTTT.

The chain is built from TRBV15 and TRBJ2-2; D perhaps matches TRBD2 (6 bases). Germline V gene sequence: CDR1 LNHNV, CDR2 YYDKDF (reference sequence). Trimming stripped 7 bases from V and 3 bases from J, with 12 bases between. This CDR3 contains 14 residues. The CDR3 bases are TGTGCCACCAATCTCGGAGGGTACACCGGGGAGCTGTTTTTT. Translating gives CATNLGGYTGELFF. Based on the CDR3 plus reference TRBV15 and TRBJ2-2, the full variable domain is DAMVIQNPRYQVTQFGKPVTLSCSQTLNHNVMYWYQQKSSQAPKLLFHYYDKDFNNEADTPDNFQSRRPNTSFCFLDIRSPGLGDTAMYLCATNLGGYTGELFFGEGSRLTVL.

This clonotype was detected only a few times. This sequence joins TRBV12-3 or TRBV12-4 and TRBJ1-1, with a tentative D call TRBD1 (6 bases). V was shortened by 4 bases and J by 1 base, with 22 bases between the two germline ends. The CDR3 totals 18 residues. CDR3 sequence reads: CASSWKAGVIPSNTEAFF. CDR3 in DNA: TGTGCCAGCAGTTGGAAAGCAGGGGTTATTCCTTCGAACACTGAAGCTTTCTTT.

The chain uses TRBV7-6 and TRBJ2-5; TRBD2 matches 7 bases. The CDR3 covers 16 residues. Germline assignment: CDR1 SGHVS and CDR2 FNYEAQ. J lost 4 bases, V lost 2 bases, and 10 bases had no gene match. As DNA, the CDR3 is TGTGCCAGCAGCTTACTCGGCGGGGGAGCCCCAGAGACCCAGTACTTC. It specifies CASSLLGGGAPETQYF.

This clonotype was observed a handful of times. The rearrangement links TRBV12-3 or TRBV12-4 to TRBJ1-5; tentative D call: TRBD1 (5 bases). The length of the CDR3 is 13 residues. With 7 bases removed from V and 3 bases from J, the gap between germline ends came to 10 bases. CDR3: CASTDSYNQPQHF. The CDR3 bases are TGTGCCAGCACCGACAGTTACAATCAGCCCCAGCATTTT.

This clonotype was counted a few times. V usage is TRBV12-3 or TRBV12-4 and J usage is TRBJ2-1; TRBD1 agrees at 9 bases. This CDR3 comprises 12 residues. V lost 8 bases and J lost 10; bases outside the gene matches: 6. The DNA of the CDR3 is TGTGCCAGCTGGGACAGGGTTAACGAGCAGTTCTTC. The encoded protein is CASWDRVNEQFF.

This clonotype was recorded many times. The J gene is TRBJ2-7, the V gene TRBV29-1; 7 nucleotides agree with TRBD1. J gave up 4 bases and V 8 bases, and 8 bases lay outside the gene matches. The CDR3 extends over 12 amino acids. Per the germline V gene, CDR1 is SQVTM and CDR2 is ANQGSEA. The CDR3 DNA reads TGCAGCCCGACAGGGATTGGATACGAGCAGTACGTC. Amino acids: CSPTGIGYEQYV.

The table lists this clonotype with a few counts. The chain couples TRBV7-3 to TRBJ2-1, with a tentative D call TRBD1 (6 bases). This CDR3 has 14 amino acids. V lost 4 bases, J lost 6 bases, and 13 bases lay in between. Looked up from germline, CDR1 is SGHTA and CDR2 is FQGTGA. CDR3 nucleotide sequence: TGTGCCAGCAGCTCTATTGGGGGCCGCAATGAGCAGTTCTTC. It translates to CASSSIGGRNEQFF.

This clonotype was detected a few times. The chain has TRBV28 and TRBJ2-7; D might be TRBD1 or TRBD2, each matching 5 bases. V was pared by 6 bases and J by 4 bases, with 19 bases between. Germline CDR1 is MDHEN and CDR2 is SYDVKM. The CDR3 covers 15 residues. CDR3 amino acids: CASSPEGSGRYEQYV. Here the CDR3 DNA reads TGTGCCAGCAGCCCAGAGGGGAGTGGTCGGTACGAGCAGTACGTC.

The CDR3 here is CASSTNEGDEQFF. CDR3 in DNA: TGCGCCAGCAGCACCAATGAGGGTGATGAGCAGTTCTTC. The chain joins TRBV5-1 to TRBJ2-1, with D possibly matching TRBD2 (5 bases). V dropped 4 bases and J dropped 8 bases, with 13 bases sitting between them. This CDR3 is built from 13 residues. Germline assignment: CDR1 SGHRS and CDR2 YFSETQ.

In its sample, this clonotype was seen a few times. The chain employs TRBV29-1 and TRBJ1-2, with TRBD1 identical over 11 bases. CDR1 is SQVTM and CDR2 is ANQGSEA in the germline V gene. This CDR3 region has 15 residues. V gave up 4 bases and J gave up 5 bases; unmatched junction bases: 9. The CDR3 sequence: CSVASPGQGVYGYTF. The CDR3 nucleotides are TGCAGCGTTGCCTCACCGGGACAGGGGGTTTATGGCTACACCTTC.

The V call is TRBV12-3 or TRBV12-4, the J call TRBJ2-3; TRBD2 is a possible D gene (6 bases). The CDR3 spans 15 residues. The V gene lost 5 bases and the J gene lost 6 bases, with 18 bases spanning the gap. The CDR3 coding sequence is TGTGCCAGCAGTCCACCTAGCGCTATCTTGGATACGCAGTATTTT. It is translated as CASSPPSAILDTQYF.

This chain's CDR3 is CASSLAGMKETQYF. The CDR3 DNA reads TGTGCCAGCAGCTTAGCCGGGATGAAAGAGACCCAGTACTTC. The genes are TRBV7-2 and TRBJ2-5, with D perhaps TRBD2 (5 bases). CDR1 is SGHTA and CDR2 is FQGNSA in the germline V gene. The CDR3 is made up of 14 amino acids. V was pared by 0 bases and J by 3 bases, with 8 bases between.

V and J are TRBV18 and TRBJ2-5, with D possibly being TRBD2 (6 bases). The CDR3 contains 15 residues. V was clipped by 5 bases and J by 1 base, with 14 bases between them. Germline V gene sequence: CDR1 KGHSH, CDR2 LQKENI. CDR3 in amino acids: CASSTSRGVQETQYF. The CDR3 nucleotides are TGTGCCAGCTCAACTAGCCGCGGGGTCCAAGAGACCCAGTACTTC.

The CDR3 DNA reads as TGCAGGGCTTTCGAATCGAACACTGAAGCTTTCTTT. Its translation: CRAFESNTEAFF. The rearrangement uses TRBV20-1 and TRBJ1-1, with unresolved D. There are 12 residues in the CDR3. Germline V gene sequence: CDR1 DFQATT, CDR2 SNEGSKA (reference sequence).

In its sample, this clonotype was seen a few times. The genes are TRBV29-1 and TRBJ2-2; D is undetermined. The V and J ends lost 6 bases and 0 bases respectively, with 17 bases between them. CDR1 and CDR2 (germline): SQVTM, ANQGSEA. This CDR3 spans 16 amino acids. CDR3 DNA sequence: TGCAGCGTAACCAATCTGGGTTCCGCGAACACCGGGGAGCTGTTTTTT. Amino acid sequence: CSVTNLGSANTGELFF.

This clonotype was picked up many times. The CDR3 nucleotides are TGCAGCGTTGGCGGTCCGGCTAGCACAGATACGCAGTATTTT. Its protein product is CSVGGPASTDTQYF. The rearrangement links TRBV29-1 to TRBJ2-3; D not certain. Trimming took off 4 bases at V and 0 bases at J, with 11 bases between the two ends. The CDR3 length is 14 residues. Germline V gene data show CDR1 as SQVTM and CDR2 as ANQGSEA.